The clone carrying this T cell receptor (beta chain) appeared once. Its antigen is not identified. Repertoires were generated with immunoSEQ multiplex PCR, while TCRdb's copy carries only in-frame clones and drops some. The sample gives about 92,000 clones, 91% of which show up once; around 8.1% is in the top ten. Germline CDR1 SGHRS, CDR2 YFSETQ. V lost 4 bases and J lost 1; bases outside the gene matches: 10. The CDR3 loop spans 16 amino acids. The data were obtained in a study of T cell responses to AZD1222 COVID-19 vaccine. Study-level results: The sample set comprised mostly white British donors with more females, and clonal diversity was possibly underestimated. Among AZD1222 vaccinees, only six were seropositive at baseline.

This clonotype originated in an adult in good health. This sequence joins TRBV5-1 and TRBJ1-2, with 7 nucleotides matching TRBD1. The sequencing used peripheral blood, collected on day 0 of AZD1222 vaccination. The CDR3 bases are TGCGCCAGCAGCGGTGAGCTGGGACAGAATAACTATGGCTACACCTTC. This translates into CASSGELGQNNYGYTF.